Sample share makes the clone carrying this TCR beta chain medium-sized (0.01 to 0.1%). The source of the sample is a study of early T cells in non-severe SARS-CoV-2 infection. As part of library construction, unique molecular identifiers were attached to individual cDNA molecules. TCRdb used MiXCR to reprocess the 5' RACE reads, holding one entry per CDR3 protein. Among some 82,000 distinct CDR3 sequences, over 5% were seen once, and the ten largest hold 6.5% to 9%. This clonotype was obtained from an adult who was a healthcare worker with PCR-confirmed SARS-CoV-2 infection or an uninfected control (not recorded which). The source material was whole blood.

The CDR3 DNA follows: TGTGCCAGCAGCGTTCGTGACCGGATGAACACTGAAGCTTTCTTT. Residues: CASSVRDRMNTEAFF. The chain combines TRBV3-1 with TRBJ1-1; no definite D call. The V end was cut by 5 bases, the J end by 0 bases, with 13 bases between. Germline loops: CDR1 LGHDT, CDR2 YNNKEL (reference sequence). The CDR3 length is 15 residues. Together with reference TRBV3-1 and TRBJ1-1, the CDR3 gives the full variable domain: DTAVSQTPKYLVTQMGNDKSIKCEQNLGHDTMYWYKQDSKKFLKIMFSYNNKELIINETVPNRFSPKSPDKAHLNLHINSLELGDSAVYFCASSVRDRMNTEAFFGQGTRLTVV.